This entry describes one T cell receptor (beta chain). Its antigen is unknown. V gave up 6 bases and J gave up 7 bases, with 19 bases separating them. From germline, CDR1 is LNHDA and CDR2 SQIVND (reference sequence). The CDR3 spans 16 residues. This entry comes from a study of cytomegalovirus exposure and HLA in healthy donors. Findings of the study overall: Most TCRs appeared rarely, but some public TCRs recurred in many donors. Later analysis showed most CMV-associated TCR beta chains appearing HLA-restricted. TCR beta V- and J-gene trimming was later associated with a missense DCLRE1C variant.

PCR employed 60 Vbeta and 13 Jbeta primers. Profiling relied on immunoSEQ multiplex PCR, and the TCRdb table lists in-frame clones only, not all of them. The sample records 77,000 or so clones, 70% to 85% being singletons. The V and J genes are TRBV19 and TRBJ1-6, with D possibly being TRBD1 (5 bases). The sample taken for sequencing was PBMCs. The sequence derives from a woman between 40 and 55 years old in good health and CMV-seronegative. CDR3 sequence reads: CASRPGTLVQNSPLHF. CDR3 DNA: TGTGCCAGTAGGCCCGGGACTCTAGTGCAGAATTCACCCCTCCACTTT.